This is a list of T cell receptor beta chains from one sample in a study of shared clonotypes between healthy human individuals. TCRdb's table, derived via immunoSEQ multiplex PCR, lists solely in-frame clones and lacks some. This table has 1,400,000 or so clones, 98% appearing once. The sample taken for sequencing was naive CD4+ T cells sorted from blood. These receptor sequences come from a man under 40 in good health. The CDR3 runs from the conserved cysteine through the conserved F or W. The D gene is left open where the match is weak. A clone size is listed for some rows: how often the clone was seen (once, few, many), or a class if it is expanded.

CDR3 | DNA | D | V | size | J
CASSLILAGGVYEQYF | TGTGCCAGCAGCCTGATACTAGCGGGAGGTGTCTACGAGCAGTACTTC | TRBD2 | TRBV5-8 | once | TRBJ2-7
CASSLEAGEGTDTQYF | TGCGCCAGCAGCCTTGAGGCGGGAGAAGGTACAGATACGCAGTATTTT | TRBD2 | TRBV5-1 | - | TRBJ2-3
CASSLIGQGSAGELFF | TGTGCCAGCAGCTTGATCGGACAGGGTTCAGCCGGGGAGCTGTTTTTT | TRBD1 | TRBV5-4 | - | TRBJ2-2
CASSVESWAGYTF | TGTGCCAGCAGCGTAGAATCGTGGGCCGGCTACACCTTC | - | TRBV9 | once | TRBJ1-2
CASSQKSRDRSGLRLYNEQFF | TGCGCCAGCAGCCAAAAATCACGGGACAGGTCGGGCCTTCGACTTTACAATGAGCAGTTCTTC | TRBD1 | TRBV4-3 | - | TRBJ2-1
CASTGSSYEQYF | TGTGCCAGCACAGGGAGCTCCTACGAGCAGTACTTC | - | TRBV28 | - | TRBJ2-7
CARSRLTQRDRGTGELFF | TGTGCCAGAAGCAGATTAACGCAGCGGGACAGGGGAACCGGGGAGCTGTTTTTT | TRBD1 | TRBV5-3 | - | TRBJ2-2
CAIRPGASNQPQHF | TGTGCCATCCGACCCGGGGCTAGCAATCAGCCCCAGCATTTT | - | TRBV10-3 | - | TRBJ1-5
CASSLTASWPDTQYF | TGTGCCAGCAGCTTAACGGCTAGTTGGCCAGATACGCAGTATTTT | - | TRBV5-5 | - | TRBJ2-3
CASSLTRVGELFF | TGTGCCAGCAGCTTGACCCGGGTTGGGGAGCTGTTTTTT | - | TRBV7-3 | - | TRBJ2-2
CASSLSSSGRAVSHEQYF | TGCGCCAGCAGCTTGAGCTCCTCCGGCAGGGCCGTTTCGCACGAGCAGTACTTC | - | TRBV5-1 | - | TRBJ2-7
CASRPGVSAGGEGELFF | TGTGCCAGCAGACCAGGGGTTTCTGCGGGAGGGGAAGGGGAGCTGTTTTTT | TRBD2 | TRBV25-1 | - | TRBJ2-2
CASSPGGRGLGDEQYF | TGTGCCAGCAGCCCTGGCGGCCGGGGACTAGGGGACGAGCAGTACTTC | TRBD2 | TRBV7-9 | - | TRBJ2-7
CASSPTTGLYEQYF | TGTGCCAGCTCACCCACGACAGGGCTCTACGAGCAGTACTTC | TRBD1 | TRBV18 | - | TRBJ2-7
CASSEGGVSTDTQYF | TGTGCCAGCAGTGAAGGGGGGGTTAGCACAGATACGCAGTATTTT | - | TRBV2 | - | TRBJ2-3
CATNGWAKEQYF | TGTGCCACCAATGGATGGGCTAAGGAGCAGTACTTC | - | TRBV28 | - | TRBJ2-7
CASSLLAGVNYEQYF | TGCGCCAGCAGCCTGTTAGCGGGAGTTAACTACGAGCAGTACTTC | TRBD2 | TRBV5-1 | - | TRBJ2-7